What follows are 22 T cell receptor beta chains derived from one specimen sequenced in a study of PD-L1 blockade in urothelial cancer. As for time point: peripheral blood 6 weeks after treatment start. The table came from immunoSEQ multiplex PCR; TCRdb's copy has only in-frame clones and leaves some out. The sample lists more than 95,000 clones; roughly 88% were seen once. The starting material was PBMCs, obtained around atezolizumab (anti-PD-L1) treatment. These receptors were obtained from a man in his fifties or sixties with urothelial cancer.

V is TRBV11-2 and J is TRBJ2-7, with 9 positions matching TRBD2. V lost 1 base to trimming and J lost 4 bases; unmatched junction nucleotides: 5. The CDR3 is 15 residues long. Germline V lookup: CDR1 SGHAT, CDR2 FQNNGV. This CDR3 is CASSLGASGTYEQYF. DNA of the CDR3: TGTGCCAGCAGCTTAGGGGCTAGCGGGACGTACGAGCAGTACTTC.

This chain links TRBV18 with TRBJ1-3, with 9 bases aligning to TRBD1. Trimming cost V 3 bases and J 4 bases; bases outside gene matches: 7. CDR1 and CDR2 from the germline V gene are KGHSH and LQKENI. This CDR3 is built from 16 residues. The CDR3: CASSPGTGLEGNTIYF. DNA of the CDR3: TGTGCCAGCTCACCGGGGACAGGGCTGGAAGGAAACACCATATATTTT.

Here the CDR3 reads CASSPKGQWSTEAFF. As DNA, the CDR3 is TGTGCCAGCTCACCTAAGGGACAGTGGTCCACTGAAGCTTTCTTT. V and J are TRBV18 and TRBJ1-1, with 7 bases identical to TRBD1. Trimming at V came to 3 bases and at J to 4 bases, leaving 8 bases not matched to a gene. CDR3 length equals 15 residues. Germline V lookup: CDR1 KGHSH, CDR2 LQKENI.

V usage is TRBV6-1 and J usage is TRBJ2-1; TRBD2 matches 10 bases. V shed 4 bases and J 0 bases; nucleotides not matched to a gene: 3. The CDR3 covers 16 residues. CDR1 is MNHNS, CDR2 SASEGT, per germline. CDR3 DNA: TGTGCCAGCAGTGTAGGACTAGCGGACTCCTACAATGAGCAGTTCTTC. As protein: CASSVGLADSYNEQFF.

V is TRBV2 and J is TRBJ1-6; 7 bases fit TRBD1. Germline V gene data show CDR1 as SNHLY and CDR2 as FYNNEI. The CDR3 has 13 residues. The V segment lost 10 bases and the J segment 10 bases; nucleotides outside the gene matches: 10. The CDR3 nucleotides read TGTGCCACGTCCCACAGGGGATCCTCACCCCTCCACTTT. Translation: CATSHRGSSPLHF.

This clone came up a few times. The chain employs TRBV19 and TRBJ2-1; TRBD2 matches at 8 bases. The germline V gene has CDR1 LNHDA and CDR2 SQIVND (reference sequence). The CDR3 extends over 19 amino acids. J lost 4 bases, V lost 1 base, and 15 bases had no gene match. The CDR3 loop is CASSIVARASSGRYNEQFF. In DNA form, the CDR3 reads TGTGCCAGTAGTATAGTAGCTCGGGCGTCTAGCGGGCGATACAATGAGCAGTTCTTC.

The J gene is TRBJ2-2, the V gene TRBV5-1; D is ambiguous. Trimming took 2 bases from V and 3 from J, leaving 8 bases between them. The CDR3 has 14 residues. The V gene's germline CDR1 is SGHRS and CDR2 YFSETQ. CDR3 DNA: TGCGCCAGCAGCTTCAATGGGCACACCGGGGAGCTGTTTTTT. This sequence encodes CASSFNGHTGELFF.

The rearrangement links TRBV28 to TRBJ2-1, with D perhaps TRBD2 (5 bases). The V end was cut by 6 bases, the J end by 0 bases, with 12 bases between. The CDR3 covers 15 residues. Germline lookup yields CDR1 MDHEN and CDR2 SYDVKM. The CDR3, as DNA: TGTGCCAGCAGGACAATAGGGAGCTCCTACAATGAGCAGTTCTTC. Its protein is CASRTIGSSYNEQFF.

The rearrangement links TRBV6-6 to TRBJ1-2; TRBD1 might be the D (6 bases). Per germline, CDR1 MNHNY and CDR2 SVGAGI (reference sequence). The ends were cut back, 9 bases at V and 5 bases at J, with 13 bases in the middle. The CDR3 has 12 amino acids. The CDR3 region is CASLLQGYGYTF. The CDR3 coding sequence is TGTGCCAGTCTCTTACAGGGTTATGGCTACACCTTC.

J is TRBJ1-2 and V is TRBV30, with D perhaps matching TRBD1 (5 bases). The V end lost 6 bases, the J end lost 6 bases, and 11 bases lay between the germline ends. Germline V gene data show CDR1 as GTSNPN and CDR2 as SVGIG (reference sequence). This CDR3 region has 11 residues. CDR3 region: CACATGDGYTF. Written as DNA, the CDR3 is TGTGCCTGCGCCACAGGCGATGGCTACACCTTC. Filled out from reference TRBV30 and TRBJ1-2, the complete variable domain reads SQTIHQWPATLVQPVGSPLSLECTVEGTSNPNLYWYRQAAGRGLQLLFYSVGIGQISSEVPQNLSASRPQDRQFILSSKKLLLSDSGFYLCACATGDGYTFGSGTRLTVV.

The V and J genes are TRBV19 and TRBJ1-2; no clear D gene. V was trimmed by 4 bases and J by 7 bases, leaving 19 bases between them. The CDR3 runs to 15 residues. CDR1 is LNHDA, CDR2 SQIVND, per germline (reference sequence). Here the CDR3 reads CASSREALRVAGYTF. Here the CDR3 DNA reads TGTGCCAGTAGTAGGGAGGCCCTAAGGGTGGCTGGCTACACCTTC.

The chain carries TRBV6-1 and TRBJ2-7, with TRBD1 as a possible D gene (6 bases). The CDR3 totals 15 residues. Trimming removed 3 bases at V and 3 bases at J, with 15 bases between. Germline-derived CDR1 and CDR2 are MNHNS and SASEGT. CDR3 in amino acids: CASSDGRQAIYEQYF. DNA of the CDR3: TGTGCCAGCAGTGACGGGCGACAGGCGATCTACGAGCAGTACTTC.

The chain links TRBV2 to TRBJ1-5, with TRBD1 identical over 7 bases. The germline CDR1 and CDR2 sequences are SNHLY and FYNNEI. Germline trimming cut 5 bases from V and 3 bases from J; bases unmatched to any gene: 10. CDR3 length equals 16 residues. CDR3 amino acids: CASSSRTGWANQPQHF. The CDR3 nucleotides are TGTGCCAGCAGTTCCCGGACAGGCTGGGCCAATCAGCCCCAGCATTTT.

The CDR3 loop reads CASSQFGSRDTEAFF. In DNA, the CDR3 is TGCGCCAGCAGCCAATTCGGGTCTCGCGACACTGAAGCTTTCTTT. The chain carries TRBV4-1 and TRBJ1-1; no firm D call. This CDR3 has 15 amino acids. Germline V CDR1 and CDR2: MGHRA, YSYEKL. With 2 bases removed from V and 3 bases from J, the gap between germline ends came to 13 bases.

The chain has TRBV28 and TRBJ1-5; TRBD1 matches 11 bases. Germline loops: CDR1 MDHEN, CDR2 SYDVKM. CDR3 length equals 16 residues. Trimming at V came to 4 bases and at J to 6 bases, leaving 8 bases not matched to a gene. The CDR3 protein is CASSSLGTGGSQPQHF. The CDR3 bases are TGTGCCAGCAGTTCCCTGGGGACAGGGGGAAGTCAGCCCCAGCATTTT. Filled out from reference TRBV28 and TRBJ1-5, the complete variable domain reads DVKVTQSSRYLVKRTGEKVFLECVQDMDHENMFWYRQDPGLGLRLIYFSYDVKMKEKGDIPEGYSVSREKKERFSLILESASTNQTSMYLCASSSLGTGGSQPQHFGDGTRLSIL.

This rearrangement joins TRBV28 to TRBJ2-7; D possibly corresponds to TRBD2 (5 bases). Per the germline V gene, CDR1 is MDHEN and CDR2 is SYDVKM. The CDR3 consists of 12 residues. The germline V and J ends were trimmed by 5 bases and 8 bases, with 13 bases remaining between them. Written as DNA, the CDR3 is TGTGCCAGCAGTGTGATGACTACGCAGCAGTACTTC. The encoded protein is CASSVMTTQQYF.

The V gene is TRBV10-3, the J gene TRBJ2-7; D might be TRBD1 (6 bases). The CDR3 covers 14 residues. Germline assignment: CDR1 ENHRY and CDR2 SYGVKD. The V end was cut by 4 bases, the J end by 5 bases, with 15 bases between. CDR3 in DNA: TGTGCCATCAGTGGGGCGACAGGTATAGACGAGCAGTACTTC. As protein: CAISGATGIDEQYF.

This chain connects TRBV27 to TRBJ2-7, with 7 positions matching TRBD2. The CDR3 contains 16 residues. The germline gives CDR1 MNHEY, CDR2 SMNVEV (reference sequence). Trimming removed 2 bases from V and 2 bases from J; junction bases left unmatched: 9. CDR3 loop: CASSLRVAGATYEQYF. The DNA for the CDR3 is TGTGCCAGCAGTTTAAGGGTGGCGGGAGCCACCTACGAGCAGTACTTC.

V and J are TRBV6-1 and TRBJ1-4, with TRBD1 as a possible D gene (6 bases). CDR1 and CDR2 (germline): MNHNS, SASEGT. V was clipped by 0 bases and J by 8 bases, with 13 bases between them. The CDR3 consists of 15 residues. The CDR3 spells CASSEAGGPGEKLFF. The CDR3 DNA reads as TGTGCCAGCAGTGAAGCCGGGGGGCCGGGCGAAAAACTGTTTTTT.

This clone was seen many times. The V gene is TRBV28, the J gene TRBJ2-1; a possible D gene is TRBD2 (5 bases). Germline V gene data show CDR1 as MDHEN and CDR2 as SYDVKM. This CDR3 comprises 11 residues. V was trimmed by 7 bases and J by 9 bases, leaving 10 bases between them. The CDR3 spells CASTDGVEQFF. In nucleotides, the CDR3 is TGTGCCAGCACAGACGGGGTTGAGCAGTTCTTC.

This clone was recorded a few times. This chain links TRBV11-3 with TRBJ1-1; no firm D call. The V gene's germline CDR1 is SGHNT and CDR2 YENEEA. This CDR3 is built from 15 residues. With 5 bases removed from V and 5 bases from J, the gap between germline ends came to 18 bases. CDR3 DNA: TGTGCCAGCAGCGGGAATCGGGGATGGTGGACTGAAGCTTTCTTT. Encoded protein: CASSGNRGWWTEAFF.

The chain couples TRBV7-3 to TRBJ2-2, with TRBD1 matching 10 bases. This CDR3 spans 16 amino acids. V shed 5 bases and J 3 bases; nucleotides not matched to a gene: 6. Per the germline V gene, CDR1 is SGHTA and CDR2 is FQGTGA. CDR3 nucleotides: TGTGCCAGCAGCGCAACCGGGACAGGGGACACCGGGGAGCTGTTTTTT. Amino acids: CASSATGTGDTGELFF.